This TCR beta chain was captured by sequencing in a study of CD8 T cells in ankylosing spondylitis (dated by TCRdb to about 2017). Regarding the complete study: The study profiled T cell receptor beta repertoires in healthy donors and ankylosing spondylitis patients to find disease-linked TCR variants. Peripheral blood was sampled, and synovial fluid was additionally collected from ankylosing spondylitis patients. The whole study cohort included 90 to 120 healthy donors and 25 ankylosing spondylitis patients.

On this clonotype itself: Its antigen is currently not known. No base-level quality is on record; no much larger clone is a single base apart.

General study outcomes and caveats: Some of the motif variants had been reported before in the synovial fluid and blood of reactive arthritis patients, a finding that suggests common disease-initiation mechanisms. A CD8+ phenotype was shown by the disease-linked clones, which were found at relatively low frequencies in peripheral blood. A TCR beta motif of about eight highly homologous amino acid variants appeared characteristic of blood from ankylosing spondylitis patients. According to the report, matched synovial fluid samples from ankylosing spondylitis patients were significantly enriched for the disease-linked clones.

For each ankylosing spondylitis patient, the synovial fluid sample was matched to a blood sample from that same patient. Sequencing used an Illumina HiSeq 2500. Quantitative 5'-RACE with molecular barcodes was the method used to prepare the TCR beta libraries. In the source study's methods: Disease-linked TCR variants were identified with a new computational method built on a probabilistic model of VDJ rearrangement. Clones were called with MiXCR by TCRdb after fastp trimmed the public reads at Q25, and only in-frame beta chains were retained. Each CDR3 protein appears once, grouped with its most common genes and DNA. Clone size and V and J calls follow TCRdb, not the original study. The sample records 25,000 to 35,000 distinct CDR3 sequences, 30% of which are singletons. About 50% of the sample goes to the ten largest clones. The germline V gene (reference sequence) provides CDR1 DFQATT and CDR2 SNEGSKA. The CDR3 spans 11 residues, from the cysteine through the phenylalanine. This entry keeps only the CDR3 DNA: 33 bases, framed from base 1. The junction shows trimming of 3 bases on V and 4 bases on J, plus 7 bases between the germline ends.

What was sequenced was synovial fluid, either unsorted or a sorted T cell fraction (not recorded which). The clonotype was recovered from a male donor with ankylosing spondylitis. The chain is made from TRBV20-1 and TRBJ2-7; the D gene could be either TRBD1 or TRBD2, each agreeing at 5 bases. The CDR3 region has the sequence CSASGGYEQYF. The bases are TGCAGTGCTAGTGGGGGTTACGAGCAGTACTTC.